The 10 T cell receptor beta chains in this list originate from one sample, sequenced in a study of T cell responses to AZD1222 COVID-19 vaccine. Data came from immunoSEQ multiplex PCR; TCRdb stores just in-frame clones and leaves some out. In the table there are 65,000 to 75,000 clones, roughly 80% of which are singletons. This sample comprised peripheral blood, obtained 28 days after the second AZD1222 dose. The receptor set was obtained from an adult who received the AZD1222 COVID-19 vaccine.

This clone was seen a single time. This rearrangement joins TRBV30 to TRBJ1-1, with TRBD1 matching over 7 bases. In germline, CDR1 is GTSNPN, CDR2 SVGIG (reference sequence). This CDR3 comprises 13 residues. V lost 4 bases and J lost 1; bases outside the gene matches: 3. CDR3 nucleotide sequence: TGTGCCTGGACCAGACAGGGGAACACTGAAGCTTTCTTT. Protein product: CAWTRQGNTEAFF.

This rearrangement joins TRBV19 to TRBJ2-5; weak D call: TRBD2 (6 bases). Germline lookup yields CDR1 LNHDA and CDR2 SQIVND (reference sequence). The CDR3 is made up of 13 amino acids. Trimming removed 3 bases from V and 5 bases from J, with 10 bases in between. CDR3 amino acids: CASSIGGRETQYF. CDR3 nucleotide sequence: TGTGCCAGTAGTATTGGGGGGAGGGAGACCCAGTACTTC. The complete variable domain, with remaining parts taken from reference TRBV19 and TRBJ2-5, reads DGGITQSPKYLFRKEGQNVTLSCEQNLNHDAMYWYRQDPGQGLRLIYYSQIVNDFQKGDIAEGYSVSREKKESFPLTVTSAQKNPTAFYLCASSIGGRETQYFGPGTRLLVL.

CDR3 nucleotide sequence: TGTGCCAGCAGCCAAGAGGTACAGGCGAACACCGGGGAGCTGTTTTTT. Translated: CASSQEVQANTGELFF. This rearrangement joins TRBV4-2 to TRBJ2-2; TRBD1 might be the D (5 bases). The CDR3 totals 16 residues. Trimming took 0 bases from V and 0 from J, leaving 8 bases between them. Germline V gene sequence: CDR1 LGHNA, CDR2 YNFKEQ.

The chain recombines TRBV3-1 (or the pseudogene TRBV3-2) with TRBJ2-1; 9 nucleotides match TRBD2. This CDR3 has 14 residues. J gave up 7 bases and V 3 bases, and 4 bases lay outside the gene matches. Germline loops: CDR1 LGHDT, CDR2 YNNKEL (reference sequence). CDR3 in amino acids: CASSQGLAGNEQFF. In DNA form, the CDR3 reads TGTGCCAGCAGCCAGGGACTAGCTGGTAATGAGCAGTTCTTC.

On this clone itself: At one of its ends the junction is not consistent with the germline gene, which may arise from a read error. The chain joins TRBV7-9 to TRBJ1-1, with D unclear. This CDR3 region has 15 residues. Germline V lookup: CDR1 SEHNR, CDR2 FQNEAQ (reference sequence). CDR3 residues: CASSLGGVGNSEAFF. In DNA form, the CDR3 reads TGTGCCAGCAGCTTAGGCGGTGTGGGGAACAGTGAAGCTTTCTTT.

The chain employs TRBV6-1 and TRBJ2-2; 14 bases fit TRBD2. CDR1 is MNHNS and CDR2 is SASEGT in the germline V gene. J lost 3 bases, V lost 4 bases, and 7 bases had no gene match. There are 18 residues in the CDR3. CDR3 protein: CASSGRGLAGGYTGELFF. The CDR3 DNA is TGTGCCAGCAGTGGGAGAGGACTAGCGGGAGGTTACACCGGGGAGCTGTTTTTT.

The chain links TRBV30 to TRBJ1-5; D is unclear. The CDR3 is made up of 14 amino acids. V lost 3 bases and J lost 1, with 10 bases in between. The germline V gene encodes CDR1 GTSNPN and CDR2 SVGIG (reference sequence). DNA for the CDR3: TGTGCCTGGAGCGCCCTGTCGAGCAATCAGCCCCAGCATTTT. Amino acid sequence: CAWSALSSNQPQHF. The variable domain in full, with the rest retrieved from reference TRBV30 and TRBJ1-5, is SQTIHQWPATLVQPVGSPLSLECTVEGTSNPNLYWYRQAAGRGLQLLFYSVGIGQISSEVPQNLSASRPQDRQFILSSKKLLLSDSGFYLCAWSALSSNQPQHFGDGTRLSIL.

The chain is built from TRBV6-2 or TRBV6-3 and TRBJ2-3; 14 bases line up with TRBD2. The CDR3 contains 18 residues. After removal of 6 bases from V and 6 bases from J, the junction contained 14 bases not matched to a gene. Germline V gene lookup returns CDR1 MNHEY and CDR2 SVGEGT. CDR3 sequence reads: CASSSRTSGGQGRDTQYF. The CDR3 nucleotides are TGTGCCAGCAGCTCCCGGACTAGCGGGGGGCAGGGAAGGGATACGCAGTATTTT.

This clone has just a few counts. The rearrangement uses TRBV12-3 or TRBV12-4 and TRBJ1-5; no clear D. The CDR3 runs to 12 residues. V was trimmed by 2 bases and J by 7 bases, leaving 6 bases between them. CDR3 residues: CASSLPPQPQHF. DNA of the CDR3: TGTGCCAGCAGTTTACCCCCACAGCCCCAGCATTTT.

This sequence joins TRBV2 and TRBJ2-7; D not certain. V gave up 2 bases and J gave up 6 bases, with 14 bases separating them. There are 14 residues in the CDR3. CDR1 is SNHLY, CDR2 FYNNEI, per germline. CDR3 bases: TGTGCCAGCAGTGAAACGGAAGGGTTGGGCGAGCAGTACTTC. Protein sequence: CASSETEGLGEQYF.